This T cell receptor beta chain was retrieved from a study of radiation and T cells in renal cell carcinoma. The table came from immunoSEQ multiplex PCR; TCRdb's copy has only in-frame clones and leaves some out. This table holds 100,000 to 150,000 clones, roughly four fifths found once. The time point was: blood 2 weeks post-SBRT. Described treatment: 15 Gy SBRT to primary tumor, nephrectomy 4 weeks later. Study findings and constraints: No pretreatment tumor biopsies were available for baseline clonotypes.

With V trimmed by 10 bases and J by 6 bases, 13 bases remained unmatched. CDR3 size: 14 residues. Germline V CDR1 and CDR2: SEHNR, FQNEAQ (reference sequence). On this clone: Antigen unknown.

Sequencing was performed on blood, taken from a patient whose treatment included radiotherapy and nephrectomy. This TCR came from a man aged 45 to 65 with renal cell carcinoma. The chain employs TRBV7-9 and TRBJ2-7, with 9 bases aligning to TRBD2. The CDR3 here is CATSIGSGGFEQYF. CDR3 DNA sequence: TGTGCCACTTCGATCGGTAGCGGGGGTTTCGAGCAGTACTTC.